Listed below are T cell receptor beta chains from one sample, sequenced in a study of CD4 T cells in relation to SARS-CoV-2 and coronaviruses. Assay used: immunoSEQ multiplex PCR; TCRdb lists only in-frame clones, some missing. In the table there are some 32,000 clones, about three quarters of which are singletons. These receptors' targets are unknown. The source material was memory CD4+ T cells from PBMCs, cultured in vitro. These receptors originate from an adult with COVID-19. Each CDR3 is given without its conserved first and last residue.

J | V | CDR3
TRBJ2-2 | TRBV30 | AWGSGTGELF
TRBJ1-2 | TRBV5-4 | ASSPMILGNYGYT
TRBJ1-6 | TRBV7-9 | ASSLTTAINSPLH
TRBJ2-7 | TRBV6-5 | ASSYGPGRDYEQY
TRBJ2-7 | TRBV2 | ASSEPPYEQY
TRBJ2-3 | TRBV5-1 | ASSLGPTGSSTDTQY
TRBJ2-7 | TRBV9 | ASSVGLASLEQY
TRBJ2-5 | TRBV25-1 | ASSEYGGIWTQY
TRBJ2-3 | TRBV4-3 | ASSQASGSGTDTQY
TRBJ2-5 | TRBV5-1 | ASSLTVIGTQY
TRBJ2-3 | TRBV6-1 | ASSELRGGPDTQY
TRBJ2-4 | TRBV7-2 | ASSLGQGADIQY
TRBJ2-3 | TRBV19 | ASSPQSGTEKLTDTQY
TRBJ2-1 | TRBV7-8 | ASSFNNWRRRGSNEQF
TRBJ2-3 | TRBV27 | ASTRAGVDTQY
TRBJ1-6 | TRBV27 | ASSLAREANSPLH
TRBJ2-2 | TRBV7-2 | ASSFLSSGNTGELF
TRBJ1-2 | TRBV7-2 | ASSSGQGDYGYT
TRBJ2-3 | TRBV19 | ASSIAGVTDTQY
TRBJ1-2 | TRBV2 | ASSPILYGYT